This T cell receptor (beta chain) appears in the sequencing data of a study of early stage breast cancer tumors (dated by TCRdb to 2015 to 2018). With regard to the full study: Of the approximately 15 invasive breast tumors, approximately 11 were found to be estrogen receptor-positive, progesterone receptor-positive and HER2-negative. About 70% of the 12 ER+/PR+/HER2- tumors were invasive ductal carcinomas, while the other four were invasive lobular carcinomas. On average, each sample had 9 to 10-fold read coverage. A total of around 3 million templates, representing roughly 1,100,000 unique clonotypes, were detected across all samples. Paper-wide results and their limitations: Chain pairing and functional markers such as CD4, CD8 and FOXP3 were missed by bulk genomic DNA sequencing of unsorted cells. Greater similarity was observed between blood and normal breast repertoires than between blood and tumor repertoires, and tumor was distinguished from normal in about 90% of the 16 patients when each tissue was compared with blood. Compared with adjacent normal breast tissue, tumors had higher clonality and about 2.5-fold greater T cell density. The small cohort size prevented analysis by tumor subtype. Enriched TCRB sequences shared across patients were mostly commonly generated sequences, unlikely to play an important role in the tumor microenvironment.

The CDR3, cysteine through phenylalanine, is 14 amino acids long. Just CDR3 DNA is preserved here, 42 bases in frame from base 1. Taken from the germline V gene, the CDR1 and CDR2 loops are MNHEY and SVGAGI. The V end gives up 4 bases and the J end 7 bases, leaving 9 bases in the junction not matched to a gene. As to this clone: Its specific antigen is unknown. Nothing much larger sits one base from this clone, and base qualities are not available.

Two independent genomic DNA replicates were amplified for each sample, with approximately 0.5 ug used for blood and about 1.5 ug for tumor or normal breast. Following the manufacturer's instructions, the ImmunoSeq Intro kit was used to carry out TCRB sequencing on genomic DNA. The multiplex PCR ran for 30 to 35 cycles using proprietary primers and spike-in control sequences for absolute quantification. Single-end 150-bp reads were used to sequence an 87-bp fragment covering the CDR3 and the flanking V and J genes. Seven samples, each with two replicates, were multiplexed per lane of an Illumina MiSeq using version 3.0 chemistry. In the source study's methods: Raw data were processed with the vendor's proprietary pipeline, and both replicates were merged into a single result per sample. Clonotypes were defined as productive rearrangements sharing the V-gene family, CDR3 amino acid sequence and J-gene segment. Clonality was computed as 1 minus the normalized Shannon entropy (Pielou evenness) of TCRB abundances. T cell density was estimated as total templates divided by the number of input cells, with the number of input cells inferred from the DNA input amount. Total repertoire diversity and clonality were estimated with Recon using default parameters. A clonotype was considered tumor-enriched if its abundance in tumor exceeded 0.1% and was at least 32-fold higher than its abundance in normal breast. What TCRdb holds here is the immuneACCESS table cut down to in-frame rearrangements. Part of the clones is not present; checked against another copy, under half of the missing clones reflect an unresolved V gene, and the others are unexplained. That table is the source of V, J and clone size, and D and trimming were worked out from the DNA. Across this sample there are approximately 30,000 clones, with around 50% seen only once. Nearly 8.5% of the sample goes to the ten largest clones.

About 18-50 mg of tumor tissue was diced and typically yielded more than 3 ug of DNA. The study profiled bulk TCR beta-chain repertoires in matched peripheral blood, tumor and adjacent normal breast tissue taken from some 15 patients with early-stage breast cancer. Once resection was done, tumor tissue identified by eye was cut out and put into prechilled RNAlater. Tumor tissue (roughly 18-55 mg) was diced and homogenized in RLTplus buffer with beta-mercaptoethanol and antifoaming agent using a TissueLyser II. The Qiagen AllPrep DNA/RNA Mini kit was used to extract genomic DNA. The chain was built from TRBV6-5 and TRBJ2-7, and TRBD2 matches 8 of the central bases. This TCR derives from a person between 50 and 60 years old with breast cancer. The specimen was breast tumor tissue. The encoded CDR3 is CASSSSGTSSEQYF. The nucleotides read TGTGCCAGCAGTTCCTCCGGGACTAGTAGTGAGCAGTACTTC.